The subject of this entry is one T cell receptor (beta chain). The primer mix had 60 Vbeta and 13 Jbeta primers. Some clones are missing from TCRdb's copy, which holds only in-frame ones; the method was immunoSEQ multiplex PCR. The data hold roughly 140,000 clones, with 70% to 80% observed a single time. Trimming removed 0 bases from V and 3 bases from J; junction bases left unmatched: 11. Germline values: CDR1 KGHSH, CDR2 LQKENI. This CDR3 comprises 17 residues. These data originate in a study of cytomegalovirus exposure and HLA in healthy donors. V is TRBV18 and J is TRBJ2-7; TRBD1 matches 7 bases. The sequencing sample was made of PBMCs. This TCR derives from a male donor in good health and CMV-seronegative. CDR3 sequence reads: CASSPPGMGQHNYEQYF. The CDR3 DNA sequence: TGTGCCAGCTCACCACCGGGAATGGGACAGCACAACTACGAGCAGTACTTC.